One sample yielded the 18 T cell receptor beta chains listed below, sequenced in a study of blood T cell repertoires in COVID-19 (dated by TCRdb to 2019 to 2021). The library came from the immunoSEQ multiplex PCR assay. TCRdb took over this immuneACCESS table, retaining in-frame rearrangements with V and J assigned. Such tables are incomplete; in checked studies, under half of the missing clones stem from an unresolved V gene, and the remainder is unexplained. Within this sample are about 100,000 clones, with roughly 77% of them counted one time only. The ten top clones hold nearly 25% of the sample. The sequencing sample was made of peripheral blood. The receptors derive from a human donor in a cohort sampled during active COVID-19.

This chain uses TRBV18 with TRBJ2-1; 12 bases align to TRBD2. This CDR3 has 16 amino acids. V trimming: 3 bases; J trimming: 8 bases; junction bases outside the gene matches: 8. CDR1 and CDR2 (germline): KGHSH, LQKENI. The CDR3 nucleotides are TGTGCCAGCTCACCGAAGACTAGCGGGAGATATGATGAGCAGTTCTTC. It is translated as CASSPKTSGRYDEQFF.

The chain recombines TRBV7-6 with TRBJ2-7; tentative D call: TRBD2 (5 bases). Germline CDR1 and CDR2: SGHVS and FNYEAQ. The CDR3 runs to 15 residues. Trimming cost V 3 bases and J 3 bases, with 15 bases left between them. The CDR3 nucleotides are TGTGCCAGCAGCTTGGCCCCCGGGATGAACTACGAGCAGTACTTC. It translates to CASSLAPGMNYEQYF. Combining the CDR3 with reference TRBV7-6 and TRBJ2-7 gives the whole variable domain GAGVSQSPRYKVTKRGQDVALRCDPISGHVSLYWYRQALGQGPEFLTYFNYEAQQDKSGLPNDRFSAERPEGSISTLTIQRTEQRDSAMYRCASSLAPGMNYEQYFGPGTRLTVT.

The chain couples TRBV5-5 to TRBJ2-7; tentative D call: TRBD1 (5 bases). There are 14 residues in the CDR3. The germline CDR1 and CDR2 sequences are SGHKS and YYEKEE (reference sequence). The V end lost 7 bases, the J end lost 7 bases, and 21 bases lay between the germline ends. This CDR3 reads CASGLDTLPSEQYF. The CDR3, as DNA: TGTGCCAGCGGATTGGACACCCTCCCCTCGGAGCAGTACTTC.

V gene TRBV5-1 combines with J gene TRBJ1-1; possible D gene TRBD1, 5 bases. The CDR3 runs 16 residues. V lost 0 bases, J lost 8 bases, and 20 bases lay in between. Germline CDR1 reads SGHRS; CDR2 reads YFSETQ. CDR3 DNA sequence: TGCGCCAGCAGCTTGGCAACCGGGCAGGGTGGAGCCGAAGCTTTCTTT. Its protein is CASSLATGQGGAEAFF.

The CDR3 spells CASSPGQYNEQFF. The CDR3 bases are TGTGCCAGCTCACCGGGACAGTACAATGAGCAGTTCTTC. The chain uses TRBV18 and TRBJ2-1, with TRBD1 matching 7 bases. This CDR3 spans 13 amino acids. V dropped 3 bases and J dropped 4; count of bases not matched to a gene: 0. Germline V gives CDR1 KGHSH, CDR2 LQKENI.

The J gene is TRBJ1-1, the V gene TRBV9, with a tentative D call TRBD1 (5 bases). Germline V lookup: CDR1 SGDLS, CDR2 YYNGEE. The CDR3 contains 13 residues. V was cut by 7 bases and J by 0 bases, with 10 bases left in between. The CDR3 loop is CASSTVLNTEAFF. CDR3 sequence (DNA): TGTGCCAGCTCGACAGTATTGAACACTGAAGCTTTCTTT.

V gene TRBV5-4 combines with J gene TRBJ2-5, with 15 bases identical to TRBD2. This CDR3 spans 16 amino acids. Germline V lookup: CDR1 SGHNT, CDR2 YYREEE (reference sequence). The trim removed 4 bases at V and 5 bases at J, leaving 6 bases unmatched. For the CDR3, the DNA is TGTGCCAGCAGCCCAGGACTAGCGGGAGGGAGGGAGACCCAGTACTTC. It is translated as CASSPGLAGGRETQYF. The whole variable domain, filled in from reference TRBV5-4 and TRBJ2-5, reads ETGVTQSPTHLIKTRGQQVTLRCSSQSGHNTVSWYQQALGQGPQFIFQYYREEENGRGNFPPRFSGLQFPNYSSELNVNALELDDSALYLCASSPGLAGGRETQYFGPGTRLLVL.

This clone was observed a few times. J is TRBJ1-6 and V is TRBV5-8; possibly TRBD1 for D (6 bases). This CDR3 is 14 amino acids long. V lost 7 bases and J lost 6, with 14 bases in between. Germline CDR1 is SGHTS and CDR2 is YDEGEE. CDR3 sequence: CASPRDKLNSPLHF. In DNA form, the CDR3 reads TGTGCCAGCCCTCGGGACAAGCTTAATTCACCCCTCCACTTT.

The chain joins TRBV19 to TRBJ2-7, with no clear D. Germline values: CDR1 LNHDA, CDR2 SQIVND (reference sequence). The CDR3 extends over 13 amino acids. Trimming removed 0 bases from V and 5 bases from J, with 8 bases in between. The DNA for the CDR3 is TGTGCCAGTAGTATAGATCGCGACAACGAGCAGTACTTC. Translation: CASSIDRDNEQYF.

The gene calls are TRBV3-1 (or the pseudogene TRBV3-2) and TRBJ2-1; 7 bases match TRBD1. The CDR3 is 14 residues long. The V gene end was trimmed by 0 bases and the J gene end by 6 bases; junction bases not matched to a gene: 2. CDR1 is LGHDT and CDR2 is YNNKEL in the germline V gene (reference sequence). The CDR3 DNA follows: TGTGCCAGCAGCCAAGAGAGGACAGGCAATGAGCAGTTCTTC. It codes for CASSQERTGNEQFF.

CDR3: CASSLGGGDTEAFF. CDR3 DNA sequence: TGTGCCAGCAGCTTAGGAGGGGGCGACACTGAAGCTTTCTTT. The chain joins TRBV7-9 to TRBJ1-1; TRBD1 agrees at 7 bases. V was clipped by 1 base and J by 3 bases; unmatched bases: 2. The CDR3 contains 14 residues. CDR1 and CDR2 from the germline V gene are SEHNR and FQNEAQ (reference sequence).

The chain employs TRBV7-9 and TRBJ2-7, with 9 nucleotides matching TRBD1. This CDR3 contains 14 residues. J lost 2 bases, V lost 7 bases, and 6 bases had no gene match. Germline values: CDR1 SEHNR, CDR2 FQNEAQ (reference sequence). The CDR3 nucleotides read TGTGCCAGCAACCTCGGACAGGGGACCTACGAGCAGTACTTC. This translates into CASNLGQGTYEQYF.

The chain employs TRBV6-5 and TRBJ1-1; D uncertain. Germline V gives CDR1 MNHEY, CDR2 SVGAGI. This CDR3 is 16 amino acids long. The germline V and J ends were trimmed by 2 bases and 4 bases, with 17 bases remaining between them. The CDR3 DNA sequence: TGTGCCAGCAGTTACGGGCATGATGACAAGAGCACTGAAGCTTTCTTT. Residues: CASSYGHDDKSTEAFF.

A few counts support this clone. This chain joins TRBV6-6 and TRBJ1-2; the D is unclear. Germline loops: CDR1 MNHNY, CDR2 SVGAGI (reference sequence). With 3 bases removed from V and 3 bases from J, the gap between germline ends came to 14 bases. This CDR3 has 15 amino acids. This chain's CDR3 is CASSYSGQRDYGYTF. The CDR3 coding sequence is TGTGCCAGCAGTTATAGCGGGCAGAGGGACTATGGCTACACCTTC.

This clone was recorded many times. This chain uses TRBV10-3 with TRBJ1-5, with 7 nucleotides matching TRBD1. The CDR3 runs 14 residues. After removal of 6 bases from V and 3 bases from J, the junction contained 5 bases not matched to a gene. Germline V gives CDR1 ENHRY, CDR2 SYGVKD. The CDR3 coding sequence is TGTGCCATCAGCACAGGGGCCCACAATCAGCCCCAGCATTTT. This translates into CAISTGAHNQPQHF.

V gene TRBV11-2 combines with J gene TRBJ1-2, with a possible D match to TRBD1 (5 bases). Germline V CDR1 and CDR2: SGHAT, FQNNGV. V shed 3 bases and J shed 1 base, with 6 bases lying between them. CDR3 length: 13 residues. CDR3 nucleotide sequence: TGTGCCAGCAGCTTCGGGGGTAACTATGGCTACACCTTC. Translation gives CASSFGGNYGYTF.

The chain uses TRBV5-1 and TRBJ1-2, with TRBD1 identical over 7 bases. This CDR3 is built from 15 residues. V dropped 4 bases and J dropped 8; count of bases not matched to a gene: 14. Germline CDR1 and CDR2: SGHRS and YFSETQ. The chain's CDR3 is CASSEQVDRVEGYTF. In DNA form, the CDR3 reads TGCGCCAGCAGCGAACAAGTCGACAGGGTGGAGGGCTACACCTTC.

The genes are TRBV4-2 and TRBJ1-3, with a possible D match to TRBD1 (6 bases). Per germline, CDR1 LGHNA and CDR2 YNFKEQ. This CDR3 comprises 17 residues. V was shortened by 0 bases and J by 8 bases, with 20 bases between the two germline ends. The CDR3 here is CASSQDNGGPPGDTIYF. In DNA, the CDR3 is TGTGCCAGCAGCCAAGATAATGGCGGTCCCCCAGGGGACACCATATATTTT.